This T cell receptor (beta chain) derives from a study of T cell responses to AZD1222 COVID-19 vaccine. Study results and caveats: Spike-specific TCR depth and breadth grew after two AZD1222 doses. There were repertoire samples only from the period after the peak T cell response. Close to half of spike-specific TCRs reportedly recognize unmutated variant regions. Baseline serology detected seropositivity in only six or seven AZD1222 recipients.

Libraries were prepared by immunoSEQ multiplex PCR; TCRdb keeps only in-frame clonotypes and omits some of them. The table includes around 110,000 clones, 80% to 90% detected once. Comments on this clone: The antigen remains undetermined.

Germline CDR1 MNHEY, CDR2 SVGAGI. The CDR3 is made up of 11 amino acids. V was cut by 2 bases and J by 10 bases, with 6 bases left in between. This chain joins TRBV6-5 and TRBJ2-1; D not certain. The sequence derives from an adult in good health. Sequencing used peripheral blood, obtained on day 0 of AZD1222 vaccination. DNA of the CDR3: TGTGCCAGCAGTTACGGCCCCGAGCAGTTCTTC. Residues: CASSYGPEQFF.